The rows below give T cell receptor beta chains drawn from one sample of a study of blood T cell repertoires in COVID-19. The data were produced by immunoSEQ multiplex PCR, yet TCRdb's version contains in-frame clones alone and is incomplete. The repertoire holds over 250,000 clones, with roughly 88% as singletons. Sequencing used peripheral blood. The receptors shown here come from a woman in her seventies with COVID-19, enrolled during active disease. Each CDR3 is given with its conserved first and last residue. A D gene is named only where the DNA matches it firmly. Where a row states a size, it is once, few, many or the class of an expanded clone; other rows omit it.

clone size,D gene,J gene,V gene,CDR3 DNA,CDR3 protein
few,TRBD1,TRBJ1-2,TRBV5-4,TGTGCCAGCAGCTTGGGAGTGGACAGGCCCTATGGCTACACCTTC,CASSLGVDRPYGYTF
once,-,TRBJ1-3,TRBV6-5,TGTGCCAGCAGTCGGGGGGAAGGAAACACCATATATTTT,CASSRGEGNTIYF
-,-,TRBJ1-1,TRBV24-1,TGTGCCACCAGTGACCACAATGGCAACACTGAAGCTTTCTTT,CATSDHNGNTEAFF
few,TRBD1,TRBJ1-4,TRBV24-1,TGTGCCACCAGTGACGGGACAGGGAAGAATGAAAAACTGTTTTTT,CATSDGTGKNEKLFF
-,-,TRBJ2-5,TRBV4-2,TGTGCCAGCAGCCAACGAGGGGGGAGGGCTGAGGAGACCCAGTACTTC,CASSQRGGRAEETQYF
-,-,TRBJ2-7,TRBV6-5,TGTGCCAGCAGTAGGGCCCGGACTACTACCTGGGAGCAGTACTTC,CASSRARTTTWEQYF
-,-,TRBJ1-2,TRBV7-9,TGTGCCAGCAGCTTAAATGCCCTAACCCTCCATGGCTACACCTTC,CASSLNALTLHGYTF
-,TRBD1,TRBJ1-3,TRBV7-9,TGTGCCAGCAGCTCTAATCAGGGGGGCGGAAACACCATATATTTT,CASSSNQGGGNTIYF
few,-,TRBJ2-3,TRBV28,TGTGCCAGCAGTTTCTCGGGGATAGATACGCAGTATTTT,CASSFSGIDTQYF
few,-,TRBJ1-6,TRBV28,TGTGCCAGCATACAACAGGGACGGGGTAATTCACCCCTCCACTTT,CASIQQGRGNSPLHF
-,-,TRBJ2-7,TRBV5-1,TGCGCCAGCAGCTTGGCATCTAAGGGGGACGGCTCCTACGAGCAGTACTTC,CASSLASKGDGSYEQYF
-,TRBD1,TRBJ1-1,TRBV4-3,TGCGCCAGCAGCCAGGAGGACAGGACAAACACTGAAGCTTTCTTT,CASSQEDRTNTEAFF
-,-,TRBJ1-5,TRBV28,TGTGCCAGCATTCCACGGGGGGCACTATTGACCCAGCATTTT,CASIPRGALLTQHF
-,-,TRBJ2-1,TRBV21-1,TGTGCCAGCAGCGAGCGAGACTTCGGGGGTCCCTACAATGAGCAGTTCTTC,CASSERDFGGPYNEQFF
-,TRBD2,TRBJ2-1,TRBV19,TGTGCCAGTACTCCGGGACTAGCGGGAGTGCACGAGCAGTTCTTC,CASTPGLAGVHEQFF